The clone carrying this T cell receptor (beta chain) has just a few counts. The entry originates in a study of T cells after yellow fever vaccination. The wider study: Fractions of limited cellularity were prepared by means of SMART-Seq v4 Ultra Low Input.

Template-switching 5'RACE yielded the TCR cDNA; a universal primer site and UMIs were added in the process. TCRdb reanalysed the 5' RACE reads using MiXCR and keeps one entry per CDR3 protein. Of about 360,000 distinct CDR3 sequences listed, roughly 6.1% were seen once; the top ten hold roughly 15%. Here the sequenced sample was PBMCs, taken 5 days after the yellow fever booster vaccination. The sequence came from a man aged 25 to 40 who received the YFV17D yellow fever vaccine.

The CDR3 DNA sequence: TGCGCCAGCACTCCTAGCGGGACTTACAATGAGCAGTTCTTC. Translating gives CASTPSGTYNEQFF. The V and J genes are TRBV10-2 and TRBJ2-1; 9 bases are a match to TRBD2. Germline CDR1 is WSHSY and CDR2 is SAAADI. After removal of 7 bases from V and 4 bases from J, the junction contained 5 bases not matched to a gene. The CDR3 contains 14 residues.